A selection of T cell receptor beta chains follows, all from one sample in a study of shared clonotypes between healthy human individuals. The protocol was immunoSEQ multiplex PCR, while the TCRdb copy is restricted to in-frame clones and leaves out a portion. The data hold approximately 1,000,000 clones, with around 82% observed a single time. Specimen: memory CD4+ T cells from PBMCs. The receptors derive from a man aged 18 to 35 in good health. Some clones in this sample may be carry-over from other donors' samples. Each CDR3 is given with its conserved first and last residue. D genes are given only for firm matches. Not all rows give a size; the values are once, few, many and, for expanded clones, a class.

CDR3aa | CDR3nt | j_gene | abundance | len | v_gene | d_gene
CASSLAPGYQSYEQYF | TGTGCCAGCAGCTTGGCCCCAGGATACCAAAGCTACGAGCAGTACTTC | TRBJ2-7 | NA | 16 | TRBV5-8 | NA
CASSLPLHLTRGPSYEQYF | TGTGCCAGCAGTTTACCCCTCCACTTGACAAGGGGCCCCTCCTACGAGCAGTACTTC | TRBJ2-7 | NA | 19 | TRBV28 | NA
CAISESRGRREETQYF | TGTGCCATCAGTGAGTCGAGGGGACGGCGAGAGGAGACCCAGTACTTC | TRBJ2-5 | NA | 16 | TRBV10-3 | NA
CASSIVLQSYEQYF | TGTGCCAGTAGTATAGTCCTACAGAGCTACGAGCAGTACTTC | TRBJ2-7 | NA | 14 | TRBV19 | NA
CASSPPRTQPYEQYF | TGTGCCAGCAGTCCCCCCCGGACTCAACCCTACGAGCAGTACTTC | TRBJ2-7 | NA | 15 | TRBV28 | NA
CASSLRAPTAPNYGYTF | TGCGCCAGCAGCTTAAGGGCCCCGACTGCCCCAAACTATGGCTACACCTTC | TRBJ1-2 | NA | 17 | TRBV5-1 | NA
CATDGTSNEQYF | TGTGCCACAGACGGGACTAGCAACGAGCAGTACTTC | TRBJ2-7 | NA | 12 | TRBV10-3 | TRBD2
CASRTPGSPYEQYF | TGTGCCAGCCGTACCCCAGGGTCCCCCTACGAGCAGTACTTC | TRBJ2-7 | few | 14 | TRBV28 | NA
CASSTLAVNSYEQYF | TGTGCCAGCAGCACCCTAGCGGTAAACTCCTACGAGCAGTACTTC | TRBJ2-7 | NA | 15 | TRBV5-6 | TRBD2
CASSLGGVSYEQYF | TGCGCCAGCAGCTTGGGCGGGGTCTCCTACGAGCAGTACTTC | TRBJ2-7 | NA | 14 | TRBV5-1 | NA
CASSWDENTEAFF | TGTGCCAGCAGTTGGGACGAGAACACTGAAGCTTTCTTT | TRBJ1-1 | NA | 13 | TRBV6-1 | NA
CASSPIPGVSDTQYF | TGTGCCAGCAGCCCCATTCCCGGAGTTTCAGATACGCAGTATTTT | TRBJ2-3 | NA | 15 | TRBV7-2 | NA